Each of the 2 T cell receptor beta chains below was sequenced from the same sample in a study of beta chain features in type 1 diabetes. These receptors' antigens are unknown. The entirety of the isolated RNA underwent reverse transcription, so expressed TCRB transcripts were sequenced. Using immunoSEQ multiplex PCR, the repertoire was profiled, and TCRdb retains in-frame clones only, with some absent. In the table there are about 240,000 clones, more than 11% of which are singletons. Overall study results and limits: People with Type 1 diabetes carried modestly yet significantly shorter TCRB CDR3s in all four CD4+ subsets.

Material for sequencing was naive CD4+ T cells from blood. These receptors were obtained from a man aged 25 to 40 with type 1 diabetes.

The V call is TRBV4-2, the J call TRBJ1-6; TRBD1 aligns across 7 bases. Losses at the gene ends were 5 bases for V and 5 bases for J; bases not matched to a gene: 3. CDR1 is LGHNA, CDR2 YNFKEQ, per germline. The CDR3 is made up of 14 amino acids. CDR3 in DNA: TGTGCCAGCAGCGAAGGACAGGATAATTCACCCCTCCACTTT. Translation gives CASSEGQDNSPLHF.

The J gene is TRBJ1-2, the V gene TRBV7-9; a weak D match, TRBD1 (6 bases). This CDR3 region has 14 residues. In germline, CDR1 is SEHNR, CDR2 FQNEAQ (reference sequence). Trimming took off 4 bases at V and 8 bases at J, with 17 bases between the two ends. CDR3 nucleotide sequence: TGTGCCAGCAGCTCCGCGGCGGGGGCCAGGGGCTACACCTTC. Protein sequence: CASSSAAGARGYTF.